These T cell receptor beta chains were read from a single sample in a study of T cell changes during pregnancy in multiple sclerosis. TCRdb's table, derived via immunoSEQ multiplex PCR, lists solely in-frame clones and lacks some. The profile shows approximately 48,000 clones, 75% to 95% of them singletons. Sample: CD8+ T cells from peripheral blood mononuclear cells, taken after pregnancy. Receptors were obtained from a female donor with multiple sclerosis, enrolled in a pregnancy study. Each CDR3 is given with its conserved first and last residue. Fields, in order: V gene, J gene, clone size, CDR3 protein. A row's size may be missing; if present it is once, few, many or a size class.

TRBV11-2	TRBJ2-7	.	CASSLDGQGGINEQYF
TRBV4-2	TRBJ2-1	once	CASSQGGTSGSVNEQFF
TRBV11-1	TRBJ2-1	.	CASRGTGSANEQFF
TRBV30	TRBJ1-1	few	CACTQGIEAFF
TRBV6-5	TRBJ2-7	.	CASKRRTGLAYEQYF
TRBV9	TRBJ2-1	once	CASSPGGGEQFF
TRBV4-1	TRBJ1-1	.	CASSLGPGENTEAFF
TRBV27	TRBJ2-1	.	CASSRGITYNEQFF
TRBV5-4	TRBJ2-7	medium-sized	CASSPPGSYEQYF
TRBV4-2	TRBJ2-7	.	CASSQEYEGSHEQYF
TRBV6-5	TRBJ1-1	.	CASSYSTLAVNTEAFF
TRBV6-1	TRBJ1-2	.	CASSEFGYGYTF
TRBV25-1	TRBJ1-2	.	CASSDIRGRGNGYTF
TRBV6-5	TRBJ1-1	.	CASSSARDTNTEAFF
TRBV14	TRBJ2-3	.	CASSRGDRRSSTDTQYF
TRBV7-9	TRBJ2-1	few	CASSPLAGGAYNEQFF
TRBV5-4	TRBJ2-1	.	CASSGGSGRAVNEQFF
TRBV7-2	TRBJ1-1	once	CASSPRQGLITEAFF
TRBV5-6	TRBJ2-1	.	CASRPWGQEVNEQFF
TRBV7-9	TRBJ1-1	.	CASSSGQGQNTEAFF
TRBV7-9	TRBJ2-5	.	CASSLTQVEETQYF
TRBV7-2	TRBJ2-7	.	CASSFPLTGMTYEQYF
TRBV2	TRBJ1-2	.	CASSEEGAGQDYTF
TRBV7-6	TRBJ2-7	once	CASSARFGQGQEEQYF
TRBV7-9	TRBJ2-7	.	CASSSPTGTQSYEQYF
TRBV7-9	TRBJ2-7	.	CASSPGQGTLYEQYF
TRBV6-6	TRBJ1-1	.	CASSGELNTEAFF
TRBV7-9	TRBJ1-2	.	CASSFLWGRTESGYGYTF
TRBV6-5	TRBJ1-6	.	CASRSFGVTNSPLHF
TRBV4-2	TRBJ1-1	.	CASSQDFSESGTEAFF
TRBV4-3	TRBJ2-7	.	CASSQDSKPGSYEQYF
TRBV19	TRBJ2-2	once	CASSLAGALTGELFF
TRBV7-9	TRBJ1-1	.	CASLEGAATEAFF
TRBV7-9	TRBJ2-1	.	CASSSRQGDSEQFF
TRBV27	TRBJ2-1	.	CASSLAAGGYNEQFF
TRBV7-8	TRBJ1-5	.	CASSLGSQPQHF
TRBV5-1	TRBJ2-3	.	CASSFRQGEGDTQYF
TRBV2	TRBJ2-7	.	CASSEGLALQYEQYF
TRBV4-1	TRBJ1-1	once	CASSQDHRAEAFF
TRBV27	TRBJ2-1	once	CASSLRDNAYNEQFF
TRBV11-1	TRBJ2-7	.	CASSPGLAGGPVYEQYF
TRBV19	TRBJ2-7	.	CASTPRAAPYEQYF
TRBV5-5	TRBJ1-1	.	CASSLVGQGATEAFF
TRBV7-9	TRBJ2-7	once	CASSLGTSGFYEQYF
TRBV6-5	TRBJ1-2	.	CASSYTRTGGGYTF
TRBV7-9	TRBJ2-5	.	CASQATSGIRKETQYF
TRBV4-3	TRBJ1-6	.	CASSQDRPGRTASSYNSPLHF
TRBV29-1	TRBJ2-6	.	CSVQLAGDSGANVLTF